These 5 T cell receptor beta chains originate from one sample sequenced in a study of graft-versus-host responses after intestinal transplantation (dated by TCRdb to the early 2020s). The time point label corresponds to: cells obtained before transplantation from donor or recipient. Library preparation used the immunoSEQ multiplex PCR assay. TCRdb provides this immuneACCESS table in a form limited to in-frame rearrangements. Some clones are lacking; in checked studies, under half of them reflect an unresolved V gene, and why the rest are absent is not known. This sample gives about 90,000 clones in total; about 93% of them show up just once. The ten largest clonotypes hold about 1.1% of the sample. Their target antigens are unknown. This material consisted of unstimulated CD8+ T cells sorted from spleen or lymph node cells, taken before transplant. The receptors come from a human donor who was the organ donor for an intestinal transplant.

This rearrangement joins TRBV7-3 to TRBJ2-1, with TRBD1 matching 9 bases. V trimming: 2 bases; J trimming: 6 bases; junction bases outside the gene matches: 8. This CDR3 spans 16 amino acids. Germline V CDR1 and CDR2: SGHTA, FQGTGA. The CDR3 region has the DNA TGTGCCAGCAGCTTAGGGACAGGGCTCCTAAGCAATGAGCAGTTCTTC. As protein: CASSLGTGLLSNEQFF.

The V and J genes are TRBV28 and TRBJ2-1, with 14 nucleotides matching TRBD2. CDR3 length: 15 amino acids. The J segment lost 14 bases and the V segment lost 3 bases, leaving 9 bases of the junction unmatched. Per the germline V gene, CDR1 is MDHEN and CDR2 is SYDVKM. The CDR3 nucleotides read TGTGCCAGCAGTTTTTGGACCGGGACTAGCGGGAGAGAGTTCTTC. Translation gives CASSFWTGTSGREFF.

The chain recombines TRBV4-3 with TRBJ1-1; the D gene is possibly TRBD1 (5 bases). This CDR3 has 15 amino acids. Per the germline V gene, CDR1 is LGHNA and CDR2 is YSLEER. Trimming stripped 1 base from V and 4 bases from J, with 13 bases between. As DNA, the CDR3 is TGCGCCAGCAGCCAAGCGGGGCTCGGGGGCACTGAAGCTTTCTTT. Translation: CASSQAGLGGTEAFF.

The chain recombines TRBV7-8 with TRBJ2-1; maybe TRBD2 (6 bases). From germline, CDR1 is SGHVS and CDR2 FQNEAQ. The CDR3 runs to 16 residues. Trimming took 3 bases from V and 2 from J, leaving 14 bases between them. The chain's CDR3 is CASSLAGLGTYNEQFF. CDR3 coding DNA: TGTGCCAGCAGCTTGGCGGGGTTAGGAACCTACAATGAGCAGTTCTTC.

This clone appeared a few times. The J gene is TRBJ1-6, the V gene TRBV7-3; D may be TRBD1 (5 bases). CDR1 and CDR2 (germline): SGHTA, FQGTGA. There are 13 residues in the CDR3. Trimming removed 2 bases at V and 9 bases at J, with 8 bases between. This CDR3 reads CASSLVGGSPLHF. The CDR3 region has the DNA TGTGCCAGCAGCTTAGTGGGGGGTTCACCCCTCCACTTT. Full variable domain (rest looked up from reference TRBV7-3 and TRBJ1-6): GAGVSQTPSNKVTEKGKYVELRCDPISGHTALYWYRQSLGQGPEFLIYFQGTGAADDSGLPNDRFFAVRPEGSVSTLKIQRTERGDSAVYLCASSLVGGSPLHFGNGTRLTVT.